This TCR beta chain was identified in a study of cytomegalovirus exposure and HLA in healthy donors. This CDR3 has 14 amino acids. Trimming left V 2 bases short and J 6 bases short, with 11 bases between. Germline assignment: CDR1 KGHSH and CDR2 LQKENI. The donors (healthy individuals) were bone marrow donors. PCR was performed using 60 Vbeta and 13 Jbeta primers. Only in-frame clones appear in the TCRdb table, and some are missing; sequencing was by immunoSEQ multiplex PCR. The data contain about 100,000 clones, around 79% of them seen just once; the ten biggest clones take up 1.5% to 2%. Details on this clone: As yet, its antigen is unknown.

Study-wide results and caveats: Researchers reported that a few CMV-associated chains were confirmed in vitro as CMV antigen-specific. Highly shared sequence variants in one cluster were likely a sequencing artifact.

This sequence was found in a woman aged 40 to 50 in good health and CMV-seronegative. The sample taken for sequencing was PBMCs. The V gene is TRBV18, the J gene TRBJ2-1, with D unresolved. This CDR3 is CASSPKHPPNEQFF. CDR3 in DNA: TGTGCCAGCTCACCAAAACATCCGCCCAATGAGCAGTTCTTC.